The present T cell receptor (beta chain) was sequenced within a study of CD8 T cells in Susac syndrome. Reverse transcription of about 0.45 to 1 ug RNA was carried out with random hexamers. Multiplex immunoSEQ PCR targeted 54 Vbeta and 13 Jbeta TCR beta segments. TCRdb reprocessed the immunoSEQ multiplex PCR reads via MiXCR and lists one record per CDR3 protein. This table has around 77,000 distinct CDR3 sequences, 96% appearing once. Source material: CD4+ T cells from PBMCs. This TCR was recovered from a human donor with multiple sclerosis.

Here the CDR3 reads CASSPPTTVDTQYF. CDR3 sequence (DNA): TGTGCCAGCTCACCACCTACGACAGTCGATACGCAGTATTTT. The chain carries TRBV18 and TRBJ2-3; D possibly corresponds to TRBD1 (5 bases). The V end was cut by 0 bases, the J end by 6 bases, with 10 bases between. Germline lookup yields CDR1 KGHSH and CDR2 LQKENI. The CDR3 sequence is 14 residues long.